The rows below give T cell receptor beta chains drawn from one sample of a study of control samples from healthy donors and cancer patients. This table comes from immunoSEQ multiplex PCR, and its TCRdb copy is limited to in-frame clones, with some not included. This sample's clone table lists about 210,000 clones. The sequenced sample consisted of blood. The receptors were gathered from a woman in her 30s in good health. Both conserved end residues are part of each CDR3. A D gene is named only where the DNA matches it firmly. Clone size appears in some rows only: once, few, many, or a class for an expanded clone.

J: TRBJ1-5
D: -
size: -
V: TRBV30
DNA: TGTGCCTGGAGTGAGAGGGGAGACCTTAATCAGCCCCAGCATTTT
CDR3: CAWSERGDLNQPQHF

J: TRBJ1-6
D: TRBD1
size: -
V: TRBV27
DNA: TGTGCCAGCACCTCGGACAGGCGGAGGACACCCCTCCACTTT
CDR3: CASTSDRRRTPLHF

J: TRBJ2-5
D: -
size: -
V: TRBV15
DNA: TGTGCCACCAGCAGAGTTCCTTGGACTGAGGAGACCCAGTACTTC
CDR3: CATSRVPWTEETQYF

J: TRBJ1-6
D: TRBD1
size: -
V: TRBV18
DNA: TGTGCCAGCTCACCGACCGACAGGGCCGGCAATTCACCCCTCCACTTT
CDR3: CASSPTDRAGNSPLHF

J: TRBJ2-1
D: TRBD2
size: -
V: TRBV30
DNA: TGTGCCAGTACTAGCGGGGGGTACAATGAGCAGTTCTTC
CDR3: CASTSGGYNEQFF

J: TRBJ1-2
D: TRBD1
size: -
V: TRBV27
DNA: TGTGCCAGCAGTTTATCACTGGACAGGGGGCATGATGGCTACACCTTC
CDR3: CASSLSLDRGHDGYTF

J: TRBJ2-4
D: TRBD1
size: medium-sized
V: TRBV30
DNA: TGTGCCTGGAGTGTAATACAGGGACAGGGAAGGGACATTCAGTACTTC
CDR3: CAWSVIQGQGRDIQYF

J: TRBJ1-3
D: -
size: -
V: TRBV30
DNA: TGTGCCTGGAAGCGAGGACGCCTCTCTGGAAACACCATATATTTT
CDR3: CAWKRGRLSGNTIYF

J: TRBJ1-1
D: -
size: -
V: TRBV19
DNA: TGTGCCAGTAGATCCACAGGTGGAGTGGGGAACACTGAAGCTTTCTTT
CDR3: CASRSTGGVGNTEAFF

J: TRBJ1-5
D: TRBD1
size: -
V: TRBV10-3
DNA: TGTGCCATCAGCCCGGGACAGGGATCCAATCAGCCCCAGCATTTT
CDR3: CAISPGQGSNQPQHF

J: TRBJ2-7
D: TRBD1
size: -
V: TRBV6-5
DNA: TGTGCCAGCACCTGGAGGACAGGGTTTACCTACGAGCAGTACTTC
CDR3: CASTWRTGFTYEQYF

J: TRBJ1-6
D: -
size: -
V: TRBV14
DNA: TGTGCCAGCAGCCGGACGGCCCTTGATTCACCCCTCCACTTT
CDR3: CASSRTALDSPLHF

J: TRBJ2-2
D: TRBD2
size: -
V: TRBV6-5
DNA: TGTGCCAGCAGAACCGGGACTAGCGAGGGCGGGGAGCTGTTTTTT
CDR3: CASRTGTSEGGELFF

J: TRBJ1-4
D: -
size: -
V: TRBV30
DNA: TGTGCCTGGAGTGTAGGGTGGGGGAGTGAAAAACTGTTTTTT
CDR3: CAWSVGWGSEKLFF

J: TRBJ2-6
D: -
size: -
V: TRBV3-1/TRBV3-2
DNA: TGTGCCAGCAGCCAAGAGAAAAGGGCCGGGGCCAACGTCCTGACTTTC
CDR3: CASSQEKRAGANVLTF

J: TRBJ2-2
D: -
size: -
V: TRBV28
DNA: TGTGCCAGCAGTTTAAGTACTCAAATCCTACCGGCCGGGGAGCTGTTTTTT
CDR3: CASSLSTQILPAGELFF

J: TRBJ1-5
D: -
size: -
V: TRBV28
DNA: TGTGCCAGCAGTTGGGGAAGCAATCAGCCCCAGCATTTT
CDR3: CASSWGSNQPQHF

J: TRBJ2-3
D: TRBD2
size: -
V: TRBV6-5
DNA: TGTGCCAGCAGTTACTATAGCGGGCTAAGCACAGATACGCAGTATTTT
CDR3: CASSYYSGLSTDTQYF

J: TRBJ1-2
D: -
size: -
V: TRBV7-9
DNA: TGTGCCAGCAGCCCCCGATCTTATGGCTACACCTTC
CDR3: CASSPRSYGYTF

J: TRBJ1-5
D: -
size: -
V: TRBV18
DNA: TGTGCCAGCTCACCTGATCTCAATCAGCCCCAGCATTTT
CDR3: CASSPDLNQPQHF

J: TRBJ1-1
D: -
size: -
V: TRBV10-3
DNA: TGTGCCCTAAGAGTAGGGACTTCCAGGAGCACTGAAGCTTTCTTT
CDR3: CALRVGTSRSTEAFF

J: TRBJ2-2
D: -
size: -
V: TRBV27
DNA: TGTGCCAGCAGTTTATCCCCTGACACCACCGGGGAGCTGTTTTTT
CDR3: CASSLSPDTTGELFF

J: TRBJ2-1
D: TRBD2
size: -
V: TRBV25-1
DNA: TGTGCCAGCAGTGAACCCTCCTTCTGGCGGGGGGGCCGAGATGAGCAGTTCTTC
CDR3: CASSEPSFWRGGRDEQFF

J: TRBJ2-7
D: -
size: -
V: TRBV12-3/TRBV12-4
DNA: TGTGCCAGCAGTTTAGGGGGCTCCTACGAGCAGTACTTC
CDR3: CASSLGGSYEQYF

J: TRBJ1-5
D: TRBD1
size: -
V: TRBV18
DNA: TGTGCCAGCTCAGTCGGACAGGGCGACACTCAGCCCCAGCATTTT
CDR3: CASSVGQGDTQPQHF

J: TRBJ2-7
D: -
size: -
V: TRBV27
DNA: TGTGCCAGCAGTTTAGAGGGAAGGACCTACGAGCAGTACTTC
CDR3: CASSLEGRTYEQYF

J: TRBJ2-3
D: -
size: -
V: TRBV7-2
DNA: TGTGCCAGCAGCTTAGGGCACTCCACAGATACGCAGTATTTT
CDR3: CASSLGHSTDTQYF

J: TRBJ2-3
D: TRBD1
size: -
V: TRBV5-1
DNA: TGCGCCAGCAGCTCGGAACCCCCCGGGACAGGGGGGACAGATACGCAGTATTTT
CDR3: CASSSEPPGTGGTDTQYF

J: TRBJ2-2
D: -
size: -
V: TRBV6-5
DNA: TGTGCCAGCAGTAAAAACACCGGGGAGCTGTTTTTT
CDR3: CASSKNTGELFF

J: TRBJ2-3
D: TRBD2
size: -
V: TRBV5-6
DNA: TGTGCCAGCAGTCCCAGACTAGCGGGGGCCCGGTTGTTCACAGATACGCAGTATTTT
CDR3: CASSPRLAGARLFTDTQYF

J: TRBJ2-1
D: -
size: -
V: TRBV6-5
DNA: TGTGCCAGCAGACAGGGATTGCCCTACAATGAGCAGTTCTTC
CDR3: CASRQGLPYNEQFF

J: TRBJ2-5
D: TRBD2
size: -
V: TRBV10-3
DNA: TGTGCCATCAGTGACGGGACTAGCGGGGGTAGTGAGACCCAGTACTTC
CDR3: CAISDGTSGGSETQYF

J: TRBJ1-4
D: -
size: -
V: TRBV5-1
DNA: TGCGCCAGCAGCTCGTTGACAGACGAAAAACTGTTTTTT
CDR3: CASSSLTDEKLFF

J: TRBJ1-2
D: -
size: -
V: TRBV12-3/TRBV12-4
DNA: TGTGCCAGCAGTTTCCGACGGAACTATGGCTACACCTTC
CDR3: CASSFRRNYGYTF

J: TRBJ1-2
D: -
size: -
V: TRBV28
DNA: TGTGCCAGCGGGATCTACAGAGGCTACACCTTC
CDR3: CASGIYRGYTF

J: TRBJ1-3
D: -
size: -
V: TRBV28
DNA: TGTGCCAGCAGTTTGGGGGGGGGAAACACCATATATTTT
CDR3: CASSLGGGNTIYF

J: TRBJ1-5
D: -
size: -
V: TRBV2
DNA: TGTGCCAGCAGTGAACCCAATCAGCCCCAGCATTTT
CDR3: CASSEPNQPQHF

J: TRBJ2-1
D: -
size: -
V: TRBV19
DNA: TGTGCCAGTAAAGGGTACAATGAGCAGTTCTTC
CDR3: CASKGYNEQFF

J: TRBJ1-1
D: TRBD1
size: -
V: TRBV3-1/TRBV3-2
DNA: TGTGCCAGCCGACCACAGGGGGCGAGAAACACTGAAGCTTTCTTT
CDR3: CASRPQGARNTEAFF

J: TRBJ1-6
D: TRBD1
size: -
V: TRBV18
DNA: TGTGCCAGCTCTCCGACAGGGGAACGATCACCCCTCCACTTT
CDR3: CASSPTGERSPLHF

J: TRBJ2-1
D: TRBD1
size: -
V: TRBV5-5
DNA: TGTGCCAGCAGCCAAACTAGACAGGGTGTTAGTGAGCAGTTCTTC
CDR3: CASSQTRQGVSEQFF

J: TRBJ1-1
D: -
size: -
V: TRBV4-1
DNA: TGCGCCAGCAGCCAGATGATGAACACTGAAGCTTTCTTT
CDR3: CASSQMMNTEAFF

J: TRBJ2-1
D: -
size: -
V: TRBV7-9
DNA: TGTGCCAGCAGCTCATGGGGGCCCACTAATGAGCAGTTCTTC
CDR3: CASSSWGPTNEQFF

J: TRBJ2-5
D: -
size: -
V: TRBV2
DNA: TGTGCCAGCAGAACACTCCAAGAGACCCAGTACTTC
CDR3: CASRTLQETQYF

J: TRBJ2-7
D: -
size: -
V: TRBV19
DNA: TGTGCCAGTAGTTTCACCCTGCGAGGCTACGAGCAGTACTTC
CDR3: CASSFTLRGYEQYF

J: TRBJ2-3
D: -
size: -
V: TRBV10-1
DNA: TGCGCCTCGGGGGGCGCAGATACGCAGTATTTT
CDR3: CASGGADTQYF